The 9 T cell receptor beta chains given below trace back to one sample, sequenced in a study of blood T cells in healthy people across ages. PCR was performed a second time for roughly 7 to 12 cycles using a sample-barcoded 5' primer and a J-beta primer mix. Using its own MiXCR run on the 5' RACE reads, TCRdb lists one record per CDR3 protein. Among 650,000 to 1,000,000 distinct CDR3 sequences listed, 35% to 40% were seen once. The sample taken for sequencing was blood. The receptors were sampled from a man between 18 and 29 years old in good health.

This clonotype was found a few times. The rearrangement uses TRBV7-2 and TRBJ1-4, with a weak D call TRBD1 (6 bases). Trimming took 5 bases from V and 8 from J, leaving 18 bases between them. In germline, CDR1 is SGHTA, CDR2 FQGNSA. The CDR3 runs 15 residues. CDR3 sequence (DNA): TGTGCCAGCAGCCCCGGTAGGGGGGTGGGAGAAAAACTGTTTTTT. It yields the protein CASSPGRGVGEKLFF. Filled out from reference TRBV7-2 and TRBJ1-4, the complete variable domain reads GAGVSQSPSNKVTEKGKDVELRCDPISGHTALYWYRQSLGQGLEFLIYFQGNSAPDKSGLPSDRFSAERTGGSVSTLTIQRTQQEDSAVYLCASSPGRGVGEKLFFGSGTQLSVL.

The chain couples TRBV15 to TRBJ1-6; D perhaps matches TRBD1 (5 bases). This CDR3 is 16 amino acids long. V lost 1 base, J lost 5 bases, and 12 bases lay in between. Germline CDR1 LNHNV, CDR2 YYDKDF (reference sequence). The DNA for the CDR3 is TGTGCCACCAGCAGAGGCCAGGGCGGCCATAATTCACCCCTCCACTTT. Translation gives CATSRGQGGHNSPLHF.

V and J are TRBV21-1 and TRBJ2-1; TRBD1 reflects the table's D call only, with no check against the DNA. TRBV21-1 is a known pseudogene. CDR3 length: 18 residues. The DNA of the CDR3 is TGTGCCAGCAGCAAGCCTACCCCTGGACAGGGTGGAACCTACGAGCAGTTCTTC. As protein: CASSKPTPGQGGTYEQFF.

The chain joins TRBV29-1 to TRBJ2-3, with D unclear. This CDR3 region has 13 residues. Trimming took off 7 bases at V and 2 bases at J, with 13 bases between the two ends. Germline V gene sequence: CDR1 SQVTM, CDR2 ANQGSEA. The CDR3 protein is CSAGPRTTDTQYF. In nucleotides, the CDR3 is TGCAGCGCCGGGCCCCGGACCACAGATACGCAGTATTTT.

Only a few counts were recorded for this clonotype. V is TRBV4-3 and J is TRBJ2-2; D not resolved. CDR1 is LGHNA and CDR2 is YSLEER in the germline V gene. The CDR3 totals 14 residues. V lost 1 base and J lost 2, with 5 bases in between. The CDR3 region has the DNA TGCGCCAGCAGCCAAGCTTCTAACACCGGGGAGCTGTTTTTT. It translates to CASSQASNTGELFF.

The chain has TRBV12-3 or TRBV12-4 and TRBJ2-2; possibly TRBD2 for D (5 bases). V was trimmed by 3 bases and J by 1 base, leaving 6 bases between them. The CDR3 sequence is 14 residues long. CDR3 bases: TGTGCCAGCAGTTTTGAGGGGAACACCGGGGAGCTGTTTTTT. This gives the protein CASSFEGNTGELFF.

The chain employs TRBV29-1 and TRBJ1-4, with 7 bases identical to TRBD1. Germline V gives CDR1 SQVTM, CDR2 ANQGSEA. The V and J ends lost 6 bases and 8 bases, in that order; junction bases with no gene match: 6. The CDR3 is 12 residues long. The CDR3 reads CSVTTGAEKLFF. The CDR3 DNA reads as TGCAGCGTCACCACAGGGGCCGAAAAACTGTTTTTT.

A single count supports this clonotype. A much more abundant neighbour one base away suggests this may be a read error. J is TRBJ2-1 and V is TRBV11-2, with TRBD2 identical over 14 bases. The germline CDR1 and CDR2 sequences are SGHAT and FQNNGV. The CDR3 loop spans 16 amino acids. The CDR3 sequence: CASSSRTSGGLDERFF. CDR3 nucleotide sequence: TGTGCCAGCAGCTCCCGGACTAGCGGGGGGTTGGATGAGCGGTTCTTC.

This clonotype was seen a handful of times. The chain has TRBV5-1 and TRBJ1-5; D gene unclear. The germline V and J ends were trimmed by 4 bases and 5 bases, with 10 bases remaining between them. This CDR3 has 13 amino acids. Germline values: CDR1 SGHRS, CDR2 YFSETQ. The CDR3 protein is CASSRDPDQPQHF. CDR3 sequence (DNA): TGCGCCAGCAGCCGTGACCCCGATCAGCCCCAGCATTTT.